This TCR beta chain was observed in a study of T cell responses to AZD1222 COVID-19 vaccine. Worth noting for this clone: Its cognate antigen is unknown.

Study results and caveats: Every sample of the repertoires postdated the peak T cell response. Dominant CD4 TCR responses targeted spike regions 160-218 and 743-854. Spike-specific TCR depth and breadth grew after two AZD1222 doses. Nearly half of spike-specific TCRs reportedly target variant regions that are unmutated in the B.1.351 and B.1.1.7 variants.

Some clones are missing from TCRdb's copy, which holds only in-frame ones; the method was immunoSEQ multiplex PCR. The profile shows 150,000 to 200,000 clones, 80% to 90% of them singletons. Trimming cost V 1 base and J 5 bases, with 8 bases left between them. The CDR3 is 13 amino acids. Germline V gene lookup returns CDR1 SGHRS and CDR2 YFSETQ. The genes are TRBV5-1 and TRBJ2-3; D call uncertain. The clonotype was recovered from an adult who received the MenACWY meningococcal vaccine as a control. The material was peripheral blood, obtained 28 days after the second dose of the MenACWY control vaccine. CDR3 sequence: CASSLTGEDTQYF. As DNA, the CDR3 is TGCGCCAGCAGCTTGACTGGGGAAGATACGCAGTATTTT.